These 28 T cell receptor beta chains were all obtained from the same sample, sequenced in a study of shared clonotypes between healthy human individuals (TCRdb year 2020). Library generation was performed with the immunoSEQ multiplex PCR assay. TCRdb provides this immuneACCESS table in a form limited to in-frame rearrangements. Some clones are lacking; in checked studies, under half of them reflect an unresolved V gene, and why the rest are absent is not known. Recorded for this sample are about 1,900,000 clones; around 96% of them occurred a single time. The leading ten clones occupy more than 0.9% of the sample. CD8 naive samples were CD45RO-negative cells positively selected for CCR7, giving a CD45RA+CCR7+ population that excluded TemRA cells. Specimen: naive CD8+ T cells sorted from blood. Sample cell subset or site, as interpreted from the label and publication: CD45RA+CCR7+. The source is a man between 18 and 35 years old in good health.

The V call is TRBV27, the J call TRBJ1-6; D gene uncertain. Germline loops: CDR1 MNHEY, CDR2 SMNVEV (reference sequence). The CDR3 spans 12 residues. The V end lost 3 bases, the J end lost 6 bases, and 3 bases lay between the germline ends. CDR3 DNA sequence: TGTGCCAGCAGTTTGTTTAATTCACCCCTCCACTTT. Encoded protein: CASSLFNSPLHF.

Note on this clone: A junction boundary mismatches the germline segment, possibly from a read error. J is TRBJ2-3 and V is TRBV11-2; D ambiguous. The CDR3 extends over 14 amino acids. Germline V CDR1 and CDR2: SGHAT, FQNNGV. The CDR3 loop reads CASSLEASTDTQYF. The CDR3 nucleotides read TGTGCCAGCAGCCTAGAGGCTAGCACAGATACGCAGTATTTT.

The chain uses TRBV5-6 and TRBJ2-3; 8 nucleotides line up with TRBD2. This CDR3 spans 16 amino acids. Germline CDR1 and CDR2: SGHDT and YYEEEE. Losses at the gene ends were 4 bases for V and 4 bases for J; bases not matched to a gene: 11. CDR3 protein: CASSPEGGGRSDTQYF. The DNA for the CDR3 is TGTGCCAGCAGCCCCGAGGGGGGCGGGAGGTCAGATACGCAGTATTTT.

This sequence joins TRBV11-2 and TRBJ1-1, with 8 positions matching TRBD1. With V trimmed by 5 bases and J by 6 bases, 5 bases remained unmatched. Germline V CDR1 and CDR2: SGHAT, FQNNGV. The CDR3 loop spans 13 amino acids. The CDR3 reads CASSAGTGAEAFF. As DNA, the CDR3 is TGTGCCAGCAGCGCCGGGACAGGCGCTGAAGCTTTCTTT. Using reference TRBV11-2 and TRBJ1-1 for the parts outside the CDR3, the full variable domain is EAGVAQSPRYKIIEKRQSVAFWCNPISGHATLYWYQQILGQGPKLLIQFQNNGVVDDSQLPKDRFSAERLKGVDSTLKIQPAKLEDSAVYLCASSAGTGAEAFFGQGTRLTVV.

This clone was observed a single time. CDR3 nucleotide sequence: TGTGCCATCAGGGGACTAGCGGGAGATTTTGTTACAGATACGCAGTATTTT. Protein sequence: CAIRGLAGDFVTDTQYF. The chain carries TRBV10-3 and TRBJ2-3, with 14 bases fitting TRBD2. This CDR3 has 17 amino acids. Germline CDR1 ENHRY, CDR2 SYGVKD. Losses at the gene ends were 6 bases for V and 3 bases for J; bases not matched to a gene: 8.

This clone was seen only once. V and J are TRBV7-2 and TRBJ2-1, with 9 bases that match TRBD2. Germline CDR1 reads SGHTA; CDR2 reads FQGNSA. Trimming at V came to 3 bases and at J to 2 bases, leaving 2 bases not matched to a gene. CDR3 length: 15 amino acids. CDR3 in amino acids: CASSFAGGTYNEQFF. CDR3 DNA sequence: TGTGCCAGCAGCTTTGCGGGAGGGACCTACAATGAGCAGTTCTTC.

The rearrangement uses TRBV2 and TRBJ2-1; TRBD1 is a possible D gene (6 bases). The germline V gene encodes CDR1 SNHLY and CDR2 FYNNEI. V dropped 10 bases and J dropped 2 bases, with 12 bases sitting between them. This CDR3 is 13 amino acids long. Here the CDR3 reads CATLTGTYNEQFF. The DNA for the CDR3 is TGTGCCACCTTAACAGGGACCTACAATGAGCAGTTCTTC.

The V and J genes are TRBV19 and TRBJ1-5, with a weak D call TRBD1 (6 bases). The CDR3 consists of 14 residues. V lost 4 bases, J lost 6 bases, and 13 bases lay in between. The germline V gene has CDR1 LNHDA and CDR2 SQIVND (reference sequence). Here the CDR3 reads CASSTTGSPQPQHF. CDR3 nucleotides: TGTGCCAGTAGTACCACAGGGTCCCCTCAGCCCCAGCATTTT.

The CDR3 loop is CASSSTGGIDQPQHF. The CDR3 coding sequence is TGTGCCAGCAGCTCGACAGGGGGCATCGATCAGCCCCAGCATTTT. The chain has TRBV7-3 and TRBJ1-5; 10 nucleotides match TRBD1. Looked up from germline, CDR1 is SGHTA and CDR2 is FQGTGA. This CDR3 spans 15 amino acids. V trimming: 4 bases; J trimming: 5 bases; junction bases outside the gene matches: 5.

The chain has TRBV7-3 and TRBJ2-5, with D possibly being TRBD2 (7 bases). This CDR3 is 15 amino acids long. CDR1 and CDR2 from the germline V gene are SGHTA and FQGTGA. Between the trimmed V and J ends, which lost 5 bases and 5 bases, there was a span of 18 bases. CDR3 bases: TGTGCCAGCAGCCCCCTAGGGGGGGCGGGCGAGACCCAGTACTTC. Protein: CASSPLGGAGETQYF. Looking up the rest from reference TRBV7-3 and TRBJ2-5 gives the full variable domain: GAGVSQTPSNKVTEKGKYVELRCDPISGHTALYWYRQSLGQGPEFLIYFQGTGAADDSGLPNDRFFAVRPEGSVSTLKIQRTERGDSAVYLCASSPLGGAGETQYFGPGTRLLVL.

About this clone: This specimen includes other DNA sequences encoding the same CDR3. The chain links TRBV11-2 to TRBJ2-7, with 8 nucleotides matching TRBD1. J lost 2 bases, V lost 5 bases, and 5 bases had no gene match. Germline values: CDR1 SGHAT, CDR2 FQNNGV. CDR3 length: 14 residues. CDR3 in DNA: TGTGCCAGCAGCCCCGGGACAGGAACCTACGAGCAGTACTTC. Protein product: CASSPGTGTYEQYF.

The chain joins TRBV7-9 to TRBJ1-2; D not certain. Germline values: CDR1 SEHNR, CDR2 FQNEAQ (reference sequence). Between the trimmed V and J ends, which lost 1 base and 8 bases, there was a span of 8 bases. There are 12 residues in the CDR3. The CDR3 sequence: CASSLVQPGYTF. DNA of the CDR3: TGTGCCAGCAGCTTAGTACAGCCCGGCTACACCTTC.

The J gene is TRBJ2-6, the V gene TRBV4-1; D call uncertain. The germline V and J ends were trimmed by 2 bases and 2 bases, with 7 bases remaining between them. Germline V gene sequence: CDR1 MGHRA, CDR2 YSYEKL. The CDR3 spans 15 residues. CDR3 nucleotide sequence: TGCGCCAGCAGCCAAATAGTCGCTGGGGCCAACGTCCTGACTTTC. Translated: CASSQIVAGANVLTF.

This sequence joins TRBV6-1 and TRBJ1-5; a possible D gene is TRBD1 (6 bases). The CDR3 consists of 14 residues. V lost 5 bases and J lost 5, with 13 bases in between. Per the germline V gene, CDR1 is MNHNS and CDR2 is SASEGT. The CDR3 coding sequence is TGTGCCAGCAGTTTGCGGGGGGCGGATCAGCCCCAGCATTTT. Protein: CASSLRGADQPQHF.

The chain joins TRBV4-1 to TRBJ1-4; possible D gene TRBD1, 6 bases. The CDR3 spans 12 residues. Germline V gives CDR1 MGHRA, CDR2 YSYEKL. Trimming took off 0 bases at V and 11 bases at J, with 7 bases between the two ends. CDR3 amino acids: CASSQEGGKLFF. The CDR3 DNA reads TGCGCCAGCAGCCAAGAAGGGGGGAAACTGTTTTTT.

The gene calls are TRBV30 and TRBJ2-7; TRBD1 aligns across 12 bases. Germline trimming cut 3 bases from V and 1 base from J; bases unmatched to any gene: 4. This CDR3 spans 15 amino acids. Germline CDR1 reads GTSNPN; CDR2 reads SVGIG (reference sequence). CDR3 region: CAWSEGQGASYEQYF. The CDR3 DNA is TGTGCCTGGAGCGAGGGACAGGGGGCATCCTACGAGCAGTACTTC.

This clone was recorded only once. This chain links TRBV9 with TRBJ1-2, with D possibly being TRBD1 (6 bases). Germline assignment: CDR1 SGDLS and CDR2 YYNGEE. The V gene lost 3 bases and the J gene lost 3 bases, with 15 bases spanning the gap. The CDR3 has 15 residues. As DNA, the CDR3 is TGTGCCAGCAGCGGATACAGGGTCTTTGACTATGGCTACACCTTC. Protein product: CASSGYRVFDYGYTF.

The chain couples TRBV19 to TRBJ1-6; D is possibly TRBD1 (5 bases). The CDR3 extends over 14 amino acids. V lost 1 base and J 10 bases, leaving 11 bases between the germline ends. Germline V CDR1 and CDR2: LNHDA, SQIVND (reference sequence). DNA of the CDR3: TGTGCCAGTAGTATAGGACCAAGGGGCTCACCCCTCCACTTT. Protein product: CASSIGPRGSPLHF.

Details on this clone: This sample also contains other DNA sequences that code for the same CDR3. The J gene is TRBJ2-1, the V gene TRBV4-3; D unclear. V lost 0 bases to trimming and J lost 1 base, with 7 bases between them. The CDR3 is 15 amino acids. Germline loops: CDR1 LGHNA, CDR2 YSLEER. CDR3 coding DNA: TGCGCCAGCAGCCAAGATCTAGGGTCCTACAATGAGCAGTTCTTC. It specifies CASSQDLGSYNEQFF.

The chain employs TRBV5-4 and TRBJ2-1; 9 bases align to TRBD2. The CDR3 is 15 amino acids. V shed 3 bases, J shed 8 bases, and the junction held 9 bases outside the gene matches. Germline V gives CDR1 SGHNT, CDR2 YYREEE (reference sequence). CDR3: CASSSPAGGAYEQFF. DNA of the CDR3: TGTGCCAGCAGCTCCCCCGCGGGGGGGGCTTATGAGCAGTTCTTC. Full variable domain (outside the CDR3, taken from reference TRBV5-4 and TRBJ2-1): ETGVTQSPTHLIKTRGQQVTLRCSSQSGHNTVSWYQQALGQGPQFIFQYYREEENGRGNFPPRFSGLQFPNYSSELNVNALELDDSALYLCASSSPAGGAYEQFFGPGTRLTVL.

The chain carries TRBV4-1 and TRBJ2-1; 7 nucleotides match TRBD2. The CDR3 has 15 residues. The germline V gene has CDR1 MGHRA and CDR2 YSYEKL. V lost 1 base, J lost 5 bases, and 5 bases stayed unmatched. This CDR3 is CASSQVSGTDNEQFF. Here the CDR3 DNA reads TGCGCCAGCAGCCAAGTGAGCGGGACTGACAATGAGCAGTTCTTC.

The rearrangement links TRBV27 to TRBJ1-5, with 7 bases matching TRBD1. CDR1 and CDR2 from the germline V gene are MNHEY and SMNVEV (reference sequence). CDR3 size: 15 residues. The V gene end was trimmed by 5 bases and the J gene end by 4 bases; junction bases not matched to a gene: 8. CDR3 loop: CASSGAGGWNQPQHF. In DNA form, the CDR3 reads TGTGCCAGCAGTGGAGCAGGGGGATGGAATCAGCCCCAGCATTTT.

The chain carries TRBV28 and TRBJ2-5; no clear D gene. The V gene's germline CDR1 is MDHEN and CDR2 SYDVKM. The CDR3 has 13 amino acids. V shed 6 bases and J shed 5 bases, with 13 bases lying between them. This chain's CDR3 is CASRSMSSETQYF. The CDR3 region has the DNA TGTGCCAGCAGGAGTATGTCCTCGGAGACCCAGTACTTC. Looking up the rest from reference TRBV28 and TRBJ2-5 gives the full variable domain: DVKVTQSSRYLVKRTGEKVFLECVQDMDHENMFWYRQDPGLGLRLIYFSYDVKMKEKGDIPEGYSVSREKKERFSLILESASTNQTSMYLCASRSMSSETQYFGPGTRLLVL.

The chain links TRBV30 to TRBJ2-7; TRBD1 is a possible D gene (6 bases). The ends were cut back, 6 bases at V and 0 bases at J, with 9 bases in the middle. This CDR3 region has 12 residues. Germline-derived CDR1 and CDR2 are GTSNPN and SVGIG (reference sequence). The CDR3 region has the DNA TGTGCCTGCGGGGACAACTCCTACGAGCAGTACTTC. It translates to CACGDNSYEQYF.

The chain is built from TRBV28 and TRBJ2-3; either TRBD1 or TRBD2 may fit D (5 bases each). Per germline, CDR1 MDHEN and CDR2 SYDVKM. Trimming took off 10 bases at V and 3 bases at J, with 17 bases between the two ends. The CDR3 extends over 14 amino acids. The CDR3 DNA reads as TGTGCCACCCATGATCCAGGGACGACAGATACGCAGTATTTT. Encoded protein: CATHDPGTTDTQYF.

The rearrangement links TRBV4-1 to TRBJ1-2; D is unresolved. The CDR3 length is 15 residues. In germline, CDR1 is MGHRA, CDR2 YSYEKL. The V end was cut by 4 bases, the J end by 0 bases, with 12 bases between. CDR3 protein: CASSPVRRANYGYTF. DNA of the CDR3: TGCGCCAGCAGCCCAGTCCGAAGGGCTAACTATGGCTACACCTTC.

V and J are TRBV7-9 and TRBJ2-7; tentatively, D is TRBD2 (7 bases). V was trimmed by 5 bases and J by 7 bases, leaving 21 bases between them. CDR3 length equals 15 residues. The germline V gene encodes CDR1 SEHNR and CDR2 FQNEAQ (reference sequence). CDR3 sequence: CASSPASQGRDEQYF. CDR3 nucleotides: TGTGCCAGCAGCCCTGCCTCCCAGGGGAGGGATGAGCAGTACTTC. Based on the CDR3 plus reference TRBV7-9 and TRBJ2-7, the full variable domain is DTGVSQNPRHKITKRGQNVTFRCDPISEHNRLYWYRQTLGQGPEFLTYFQNEAQLEKSRLLSDRFSAERPKGSFSTLEIQRTEQGDSAMYLCASSPASQGRDEQYFGPGTRLTVT.

The sample holds one count of this clone. The chain links TRBV6-5 to TRBJ1-1, with a tentative D call TRBD1 (6 bases). The germline V gene has CDR1 MNHEY and CDR2 SVGAGI. V was clipped by 2 bases and J by 10 bases, with 14 bases between them. The CDR3 runs 13 residues. CDR3 sequence: CASSYMGAVGAFF. For the CDR3, the DNA is TGTGCCAGCAGTTACATGGGGGCGGTGGGAGCTTTCTTT.